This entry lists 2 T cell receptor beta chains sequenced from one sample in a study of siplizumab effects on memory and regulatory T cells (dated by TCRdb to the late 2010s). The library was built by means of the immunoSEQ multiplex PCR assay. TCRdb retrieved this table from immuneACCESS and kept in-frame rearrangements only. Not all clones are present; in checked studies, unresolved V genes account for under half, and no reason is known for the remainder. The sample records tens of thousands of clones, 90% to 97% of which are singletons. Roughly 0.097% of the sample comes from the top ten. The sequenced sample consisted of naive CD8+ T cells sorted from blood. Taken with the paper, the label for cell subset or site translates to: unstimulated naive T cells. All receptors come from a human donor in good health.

CDR3 bases: TGTGCCAGCAGCTCGACAGGGATTGATGGCTACACCTTC. Its protein product is CASSSTGIDGYTF. The chain joins TRBV7-9 to TRBJ1-2; TRBD1 aligns across 7 bases. CDR3 length equals 13 residues. After removal of 4 bases from V and 6 bases from J, the junction contained 5 bases not matched to a gene. The germline V gene has CDR1 SEHNR and CDR2 FQNEAQ (reference sequence).

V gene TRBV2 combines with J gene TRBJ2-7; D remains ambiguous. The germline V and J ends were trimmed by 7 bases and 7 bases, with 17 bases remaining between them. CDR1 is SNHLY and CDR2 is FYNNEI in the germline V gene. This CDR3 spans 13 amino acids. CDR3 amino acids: CASNERVSQEQYF. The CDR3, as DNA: TGTGCCAGCAACGAAAGGGTCTCTCAGGAGCAGTACTTC.